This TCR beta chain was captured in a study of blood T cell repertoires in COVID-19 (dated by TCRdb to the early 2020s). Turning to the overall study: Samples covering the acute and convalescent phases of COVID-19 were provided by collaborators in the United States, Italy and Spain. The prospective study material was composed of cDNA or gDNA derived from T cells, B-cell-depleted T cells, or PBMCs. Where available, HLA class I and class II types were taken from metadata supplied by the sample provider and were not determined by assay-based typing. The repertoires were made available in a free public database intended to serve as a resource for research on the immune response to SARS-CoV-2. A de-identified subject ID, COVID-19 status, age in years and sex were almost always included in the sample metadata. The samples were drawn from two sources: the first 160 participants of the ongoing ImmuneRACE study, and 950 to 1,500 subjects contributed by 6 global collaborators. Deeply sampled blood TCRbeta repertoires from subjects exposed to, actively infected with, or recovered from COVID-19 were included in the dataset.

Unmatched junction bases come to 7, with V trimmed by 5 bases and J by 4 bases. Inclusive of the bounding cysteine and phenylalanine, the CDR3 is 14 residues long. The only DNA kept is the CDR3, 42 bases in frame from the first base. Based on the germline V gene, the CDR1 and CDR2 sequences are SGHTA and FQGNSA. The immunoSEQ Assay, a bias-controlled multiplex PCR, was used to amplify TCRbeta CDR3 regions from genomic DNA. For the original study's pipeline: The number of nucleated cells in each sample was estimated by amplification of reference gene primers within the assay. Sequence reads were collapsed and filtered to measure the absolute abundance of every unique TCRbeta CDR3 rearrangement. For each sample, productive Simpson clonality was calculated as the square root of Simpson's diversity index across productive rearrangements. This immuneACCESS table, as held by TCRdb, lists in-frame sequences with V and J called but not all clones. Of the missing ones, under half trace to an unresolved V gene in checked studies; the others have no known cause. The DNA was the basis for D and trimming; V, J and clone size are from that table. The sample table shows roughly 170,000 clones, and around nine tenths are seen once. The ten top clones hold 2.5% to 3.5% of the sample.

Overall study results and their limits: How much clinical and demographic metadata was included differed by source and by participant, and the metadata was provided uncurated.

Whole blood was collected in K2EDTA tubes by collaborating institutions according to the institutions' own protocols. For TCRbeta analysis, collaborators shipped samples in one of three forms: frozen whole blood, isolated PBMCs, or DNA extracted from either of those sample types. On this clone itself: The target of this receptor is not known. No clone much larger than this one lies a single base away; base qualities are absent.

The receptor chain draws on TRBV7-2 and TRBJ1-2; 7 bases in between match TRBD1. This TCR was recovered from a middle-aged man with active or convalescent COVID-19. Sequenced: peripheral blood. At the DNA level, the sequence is TGTGCCAGCAGCCAAGGGACAGTTGGCTATGGCTACACCTTC. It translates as CASSQGTVGYGYTF.